The rows below give T cell receptor beta chains drawn from one sample of a study of T-cell reconstitution after alpha-beta-depleted transplantation in children. Using its own MiXCR run on the PCR reads, TCRdb lists one record per CDR3 protein. The table records approximately 400,000 distinct CDR3 sequences, under 20% of them present only once. Here the sequenced sample was PBMCs, mostly from graft donor cells, taken 360 days after TCRalphabeta/CD19-depleted stem cell transplant. The receptor source for this set is a boy in the first two years of life who had a stem cell transplant for Wiskott-Aldrich syndrome, so the T cells may come from the graft donor. Each CDR3 is given with its conserved first and last residue. Fields, in order: clone size, D gene, J gene, V gene, CDR3 DNA, CDR3 protein. The D gene is left open where the match is weak. Clone size, where shown, is once, few, many, or a class for clones that have expanded.

size: few; D: .; J: TRBJ2-5; V: TRBV2; DNA: TGTGCCAGCAGTGAAGTGAGGGGGGGGGGAGAGACCCAGTACTTC; CDR3: CASSEVRGGGETQYF
size: once; D: .; J: TRBJ2-2; V: TRBV27; DNA: TGTGCCAGCAGAGTCAGGGTGAACACCGGGGAGCTGTTTTTT; CDR3: CASRVRVNTGELFF
size: .; D: TRBD2; J: TRBJ2-3; V: TRBV12-3/TRBV12-4; DNA: TGTGCCAGCAGTTCCGGGACTAGCGGGAATACGCAGTATTTT; CDR3: CASSSGTSGNTQYF
size: many; D: TRBD1; J: TRBJ2-3; V: TRBV5-1; DNA: TGCGCCAGCAGGGACCACAGGGGATCAGATACGCAGTATTTT; CDR3: CASRDHRGSDTQYF
size: .; D: TRBD2; J: TRBJ2-5; V: TRBV6-5; DNA: TGTGCCAGCAGTTACTCGTGGGGGACTAAAGAGACCCAGTACTTC; CDR3: CASSYSWGTKETQYF
size: many; D: .; J: TRBJ1-1; V: TRBV20-1; DNA: TGCAGTGCTTTACAGGGAACTAGGGGGAACACTGAAGCTTTCTTT; CDR3: CSALQGTRGNTEAFF
size: .; D: .; J: TRBJ1-1; V: TRBV3-1; DNA: TGTGCCAGCAGCCAACCGGGGAAGAACACTGAAGCTTTCTTT; CDR3: CASSQPGKNTEAFF
size: .; D: TRBD1; J: TRBJ2-1; V: TRBV4-1; DNA: TGCGCCAGCAGCCAAGCGGGACAGAGCTCCTACAATGAGCAGTTCTTC; CDR3: CASSQAGQSSYNEQFF
size: .; D: .; J: TRBJ1-6; V: TRBV20-1; DNA: TGCAGTGCTCTAGAGCCCCGTACAGGGTTTGGTGATTCACCCCTCCACTTT; CDR3: CSALEPRTGFGDSPLHF
size: once; D: TRBD2; J: TRBJ2-7; V: TRBV4-3; DNA: TGCGCCAGCAGCCAGGTACTAGCGGTCTCCTACGAGCAGTACTTC; CDR3: CASSQVLAVSYEQYF
size: few; D: .; J: TRBJ2-3; V: TRBV12-3/TRBV12-4; DNA: TGTGCCAGCAACCGCGGCGGGAAGAAGACAGATACGCAGTATTTT; CDR3: CASNRGGKKTDTQYF
size: many; D: .; J: TRBJ2-1; V: TRBV5-1; DNA: TGCGCCAGCAGCTTTTTGGAGGCCGTTGAGCAGTTCTTC; CDR3: CASSFLEAVEQFF
size: .; D: .; J: TRBJ2-7; V: TRBV6-2/TRBV6-3; DNA: TGTGCCAGCAGTTACTACACCGGGACAGGGGTCCCCCCTACTAGCGGGAGCTTCTACGAGCAGTACTTC; CDR3: CASSYYTGTGVPPTSGSFYEQYF
size: many; D: .; J: TRBJ2-1; V: TRBV5-1; DNA: TGCGCCAGCAGCTTGGCCACCACTTCTTCCTACAATGAGCAGTTCTTC; CDR3: CASSLATTSSYNEQFF
size: .; D: .; J: TRBJ2-3; V: TRBV5-1; DNA: TGCGCCAGCAGCTTGGACGAGTTGACAGATACGCAGTATTTT; CDR3: CASSLDELTDTQYF
size: .; D: .; J: TRBJ1-5; V: TRBV2; DNA: TGTGCCAGCAGTGAAGCAACCGCTGATCAGCCCCAGCATTTT; CDR3: CASSEATADQPQHF
size: .; D: .; J: TRBJ2-1; V: TRBV7-2; DNA: TGTGCCAGCAGCTTACTAGCCTACAATGAGCAGTTCTTC; CDR3: CASSLLAYNEQFF
size: few; D: TRBD2; J: TRBJ2-5; V: TRBV13; DNA: TGTGCCAGCAGCTTAGCAGCGGGACTTCAAGAGACCCAGTACTTC; CDR3: CASSLAAGLQETQYF
size: few; D: .; J: TRBJ2-3; V: TRBV5-1; DNA: TGCGCCAGCAGTCACGGAGCCACCGATACGCAGTATTTT; CDR3: CASSHGATDTQYF
size: few; D: TRBD2; J: TRBJ2-2; V: TRBV24-1; DNA: TGTGCCACCAGTGGGCCGACTAGCATCAAATCAGCGAACACCGGGGAGCTGTTTTTT; CDR3: CATSGPTSIKSANTGELFF
size: many; D: .; J: TRBJ2-3; V: TRBV6-1; DNA: TGTGCCAGCAGTACAGCATTCACAGATACGCAGTATTTT; CDR3: CASSTAFTDTQYF
size: .; D: .; J: TRBJ2-1; V: TRBV3-1; DNA: TGTGCCAGCAGCCAAGGACGAGAGAATCGATACAATGAGCAGTTCTTC; CDR3: CASSQGRENRYNEQFF
size: .; D: TRBD2; J: TRBJ2-1; V: TRBV29-1; DNA: TGCAGCGTTGTGTTAATCGGGAGGGCTCAGTGGGATGAGCAGTTCTTC; CDR3: CSVVLIGRAQWDEQFF
size: few; D: TRBD2; J: TRBJ2-2; V: TRBV29-1; DNA: TGCAGCGCCTCGACTAGCGGGGTAAACACCGGGGAGCTGTTTTTT; CDR3: CSASTSGVNTGELFF
size: few; D: .; J: TRBJ2-7; V: TRBV7-2; DNA: TGTGCCAGCAGCCCCCAGGCGGCTTACTACGAGCAGTACTTC; CDR3: CASSPQAAYYEQYF
size: few; D: .; J: TRBJ2-1; V: TRBV24-1; DNA: TGTGCCACCAGTGATTTTTGGAGGCCTAATGAGCAGTTCTTC; CDR3: CATSDFWRPNEQFF
size: few; D: .; J: TRBJ1-2; V: TRBV3-1; DNA: TGTGCCAGCAGCCACCGACAGCGCTCCGGGGGCTACACCTTC; CDR3: CASSHRQRSGGYTF
size: .; D: TRBD2; J: TRBJ2-2; V: TRBV6-1; DNA: TGTGCCAGCAAGCTGCTAGCGGGGACCACCGGGGAGCTGTTTTTT; CDR3: CASKLLAGTTGELFF
size: few; D: .; J: TRBJ2-2; V: TRBV4-1; DNA: TGCGCCAGCAGCCAAGAAACTAGCAGAATCGCCGGGGAGCTGTTTTTT; CDR3: CASSQETSRIAGELFF
size: large; D: TRBD2; J: TRBJ2-3; V: TRBV30; DNA: TGTGCCTGGAGTGTGGGGGGGAGCGCAGATACGCAGTATTTT; CDR3: CAWSVGGSADTQYF
size: .; D: .; J: TRBJ2-7; V: TRBV28; DNA: TGTGCCAGCAGTTCCTTAAAGAGGCCCTACGAGCAGTACTTC; CDR3: CASSSLKRPYEQYF
size: .; D: .; J: TRBJ2-2; V: TRBV6-1; DNA: TGTGCCAGCAACGGGGCGGGCACCGGGGAGCTGTTTTTT; CDR3: CASNGAGTGELFF
size: few; D: .; J: TRBJ2-2; V: TRBV6-4; DNA: TGTGCCAGCAGTGCCGAGATCGCCGGGGAGCTGTTTTTT; CDR3: CASSAEIAGELFF